These 4 T cell receptor beta chains share one sample of origin, sequenced in a study of molecular identifiers for immune sequencing clone quantification listed by TCRdb under 2018. Library method: PCR. TCRdb records Illumina HiSeq 4000 as the sequencer. In-frame beta chains were kept once TCRdb had trimmed the public reads at Q25 with fastp and called clones with MiXCR. Rows are combined by CDR3 protein, so each entry shows the most common genes and DNA. The table for this sample lists about 320,000 distinct CDR3 sequences; over 20% of them were counted only once. Of the sample, 0.7% to 0.9% falls within the top ten clones. Sequenced material: naive CD8+ T cells from blood, with Jurkat cell RNA spiked in. What the cell subset or site label conveys for this sample: FACS-sorted CD8+CD4-CCR7+CD45RA+ naive T cells. All receptors derive from a human donor in good health. Some libraries in this study had Jurkat cell RNA spiked in.

This clonotype occurred a few times. This chain joins TRBV27 and TRBJ1-2; no clear D gene. The germline V gene has CDR1 MNHEY and CDR2 SMNVEV (reference sequence). The CDR3 is 13 amino acids. V shed 6 bases and J shed 5 bases, with 13 bases lying between them. Here the CDR3 DNA reads TGTGCCAGCAGCGCTGGCATGGGGTATGGCTACACCTTC. Translated: CASSAGMGYGYTF.

As regards this clonotype: Given a much more abundant clone one base away, this may be a read error. This chain links TRBV13 with TRBJ1-1; D call uncertain. The CDR3 is 14 amino acids. V gave up 5 bases and J gave up 6 bases, with 16 bases separating them. Germline V CDR1 and CDR2: PRHDT, FYEKMQ (reference sequence). In DNA form, the CDR3 reads TGTGCCAGCAGCCACGGGGTCTTAAAGGCTGAAGCTTTCTTT. This gives the protein CASSHGVLKAEAFF. The whole variable domain, remainder taken from reference TRBV13 and TRBJ1-1, is AAGVIQSPRHLIKEKRETATLKCYPIPRHDTVYWYQQGPGQDPQFLISFYEKMQSDKGSIPDRFSAQQFSDYHSELNMSSLELGDSALYFCASSHGVLKAEAFFGQGTRLTVV.

The chain couples TRBV27 to TRBJ2-3, with TRBD2 matching over 7 bases. Germline V lookup: CDR1 MNHEY, CDR2 SMNVEV (reference sequence). The CDR3 is made up of 18 amino acids. The V and J ends lost 7 bases and 6 bases, in that order; junction bases with no gene match: 22. DNA of the CDR3: TGTGCCAGCAAAGGGTATAGCGGGCCAACCACATGGGGGGATACGCAGTATTTT. It translates to CASKGYSGPTTWGDTQYF.

In its sample, this clonotype was seen many times. The rearrangement links TRBV6-5 to TRBJ2-1; D call uncertain. V was shortened by 2 bases and J by 4 bases, with 6 bases between the two germline ends. Germline V gene sequence: CDR1 MNHEY, CDR2 SVGAGI. This CDR3 has 13 amino acids. The CDR3 sequence is CASSYTYYNEQFF. Written as DNA, the CDR3 is TGTGCCAGCAGTTACACCTATTACAATGAGCAGTTCTTC.